The 25 T cell receptor beta chains in this list originate from one sample, sequenced in a study of Ad26.COV2.S vaccination and SARS-CoV-2 variants. The treatment here: over 15 received Ad26.COV2.S at low or high dose, single or two shots; about 5 received placebo; per-sample allocation not given. Collection of samples fell on day 63 after the first vaccine or placebo injection. TCRdb's table, derived via immunoSEQ multiplex PCR, lists solely in-frame clones and lacks some. The data hold nearly 400,000 clones, with 75% to 90% observed a single time. This material consisted of peripheral blood, taken in a trial of Ad26.COV2.S vaccine versus placebo. Receptors were obtained from a person aged 18-65 years who received the Ad26.COV2.S COVID-19 vaccine or a placebo.

This chain links TRBV7-2 with TRBJ1-3; no clear D. Germline values: CDR1 SGHTA, CDR2 FQGNSA. The CDR3 is 14 residues long. The germline V and J ends were trimmed by 2 bases and 0 bases, with 5 bases remaining between them. The CDR3 region is CASSLYGSGNTIYF. The CDR3 nucleotides are TGTGCCAGCAGCTTATATGGCTCTGGAAACACCATATATTTT.

V usage is TRBV29-1 and J usage is TRBJ2-1; 10 bases match TRBD2. The CDR3 contains 14 residues. J gave up 2 bases and V 5 bases, and 3 bases lay outside the gene matches. Germline V gene data show CDR1 as SQVTM and CDR2 as ANQGSEA. The CDR3 here is CSVSSGSAYNEQFF. The CDR3 bases are TGCAGCGTTTCTAGCGGGAGTGCCTACAATGAGCAGTTCTTC.

This rearrangement joins TRBV30 to TRBJ1-6, with TRBD1 matching 7 bases. Unmatched junction bases numbered 4, after V lost 0 bases and J lost 8 bases. The V gene's germline CDR1 is GTSNPN and CDR2 SVGIG (reference sequence). This CDR3 has 14 amino acids. The CDR3 here is CAWSVGTADSPLHF. Here the CDR3 DNA reads TGTGCCTGGAGTGTAGGGACAGCGGATTCACCCCTCCACTTT.

V usage is TRBV28 and J usage is TRBJ1-6; 9 bases align to TRBD1. Germline lookup yields CDR1 MDHEN and CDR2 SYDVKM. J lost 9 bases, V lost 3 bases, and 12 bases had no gene match. The CDR3 has 17 residues. In DNA, the CDR3 is TGTGCCAGCAGTTTGCCCAAAGCCGGGACAGGGAGTTCACCCCTCCACTTT. Protein sequence: CASSLPKAGTGSSPLHF.

The count of this clone is one. This rearrangement joins TRBV7-3 to TRBJ2-2; possibly TRBD1 for D (6 bases). CDR3 length: 14 amino acids. CDR1 is SGHTA and CDR2 is FQGTGA in the germline V gene. V lost 5 bases, J lost 4 bases, and 11 bases lay in between. CDR3 in amino acids: CASSRGQTTGELFF. The DNA of the CDR3 is TGTGCCAGCAGCCGAGGACAGACCACCGGGGAGCTGTTTTTT.

In its sample, this clone was seen once. The genes are TRBV2 and TRBJ1-5, with D possibly being TRBD1 (5 bases). The CDR3 contains 13 residues. Germline V gene data show CDR1 as SNHLY and CDR2 as FYNNEI. With 7 bases removed from V and 7 bases from J, the gap between germline ends came to 14 bases. The CDR3 coding sequence is TGTGCCAGCACTAGGGGCGCGTGGCAGCCCCAGCATTTT. This sequence encodes CASTRGAWQPQHF.

The rearrangement joins TRBV6-2 or TRBV6-3 to TRBJ1-5; 9 nucleotides agree with TRBD1. Germline CDR1 and CDR2: MNHEY and SVGEGT. Losses at the gene ends were 0 bases for V and 15 bases for J; bases not matched to a gene: 3. This CDR3 is built from 12 residues. The CDR3 sequence: CASSYSTGGWHF. The CDR3 region has the DNA TGTGCCAGCAGTTACTCGACAGGGGGGTGGCATTTT.

This clone was seen more than once but under ten times. The chain links TRBV14 to TRBJ2-4; 12 nucleotides line up with TRBD2. Germline-derived CDR1 and CDR2 are SGHDN and FVKESK. The junction had 11 bases not matched to a gene; V was cut back by 0 bases and J by 2 bases. CDR3 length equals 20 residues. CDR3 protein: CASSQDSTSGRWISKNIQYF. In nucleotides, the CDR3 is TGTGCCAGCAGCCAAGACTCGACTAGCGGGAGATGGATCTCCAAAAACATTCAGTACTTC. Full variable domain (missing parts from reference TRBV14 and TRBJ2-4): EAGVTQFPSHSVIEKGQTVTLRCDPISGHDNLYWYRRVMGKEIKFLLHFVKESKQDESGMPNNRFLAERTGGTYSTLKVQPAELEDSGVYFCASSQDSTSGRWISKNIQYFGAGTRLSVL.

V usage is TRBV9 and J usage is TRBJ2-7; 9 bases agree with TRBD2. Looked up from germline, CDR1 is SGDLS and CDR2 is YYNGEE. There are 14 residues in the CDR3. V trimming: 4 bases; J trimming: 6 bases; junction bases outside the gene matches: 8. Here the CDR3 reads CASSSSGNAGEQYF. CDR3 coding DNA: TGTGCCAGCAGCTCTAGCGGGAACGCAGGCGAGCAGTACTTC.

This CDR3 is CASSPPRDYKEQYF. As DNA, the CDR3 is TGTGCCAGCTCACCACCACGGGACTATAAGGAGCAGTACTTC. The chain links TRBV18 to TRBJ2-7; 7 nucleotides align to TRBD2. CDR3 length equals 14 residues. V lost 0 bases, J lost 7 bases, and 6 bases stayed unmatched. Germline V gene lookup returns CDR1 KGHSH and CDR2 LQKENI.

The V call is TRBV7-6, the J call TRBJ2-3, with 7 bases matching TRBD2. The germline V gene encodes CDR1 SGHVS and CDR2 FNYEAQ. V shed 5 bases, J shed 8 bases, and the junction held 7 bases outside the gene matches. The CDR3 sequence is 13 residues long. As DNA, the CDR3 is TGTGCCAGCAGCCGGGGGGTGTCGGGTACGCAGTATTTT. It is translated as CASSRGVSGTQYF.

This chain uses TRBV7-9 with TRBJ2-2; D perhaps matches TRBD1 (6 bases). V lost 5 bases to trimming and J lost 1 base, with 8 bases between them. Germline assignment: CDR1 SEHNR and CDR2 FQNEAQ (reference sequence). The CDR3 is made up of 14 amino acids. The CDR3 spells CASSPDRNTGELFF. CDR3 nucleotides: TGTGCCAGCAGCCCGGACAGGAACACCGGGGAGCTGTTTTTT. The whole variable domain, remainder taken from reference TRBV7-9 and TRBJ2-2, is DTGVSQNPRHKITKRGQNVTFRCDPISEHNRLYWYRQTLGQGPEFLTYFQNEAQLEKSRLLSDRFSAERPKGSFSTLEIQRTEQGDSAMYLCASSPDRNTGELFFGEGSRLTVL.

This rearrangement joins TRBV5-1 to TRBJ1-1, with D unresolved. CDR1 and CDR2 from the germline V gene are SGHRS and YFSETQ. The CDR3 length is 13 residues. V lost 1 base and J 2 bases, leaving 6 bases between the germline ends. CDR3 DNA sequence: TGCGCCAGCAGCTTGAGGGAAAACACTGAAGCTTTCTTT. Translating gives CASSLRENTEAFF.

The V and J genes are TRBV30 and TRBJ2-7, with unresolved D. V was cut by 0 bases and J by 11 bases, with 11 bases left in between. The CDR3 loop spans 11 amino acids. Germline V gives CDR1 GTSNPN, CDR2 SVGIG (reference sequence). As DNA, the CDR3 is TGTGCCTGGAGTGTACTGGGTACGAAGTACTTC. This encodes CAWSVLGTKYF.

The CDR3 spells CASSYPTPQETQYF. In DNA, the CDR3 is TGTGCCAGCAGTTACCCGACGCCGCAAGAGACCCAGTACTTC. This rearrangement joins TRBV6-2 or TRBV6-3 to TRBJ2-5; D ambiguous. The CDR3 is 14 amino acids. The germline CDR1 and CDR2 sequences are MNHEY and SVGEGT. The V and J ends lost 2 bases and 2 bases respectively, with 9 bases between them.

This clone has just one count. The chain couples TRBV29-1 to TRBJ2-3; no clear D gene. CDR3 length: 14 residues. Trimming took off 4 bases at V and 2 bases at J, with 13 bases between the two ends. CDR1 is SQVTM and CDR2 is ANQGSEA in the germline V gene. For the CDR3, the DNA is TGCAGCGTTGCCGGGTCGGCCGACACAGATACGCAGTATTTT. Amino acids: CSVAGSADTDTQYF.

V gene TRBV28 combines with J gene TRBJ2-2, with 8 bases that match TRBD1. This CDR3 is built from 15 residues. V dropped 6 bases and J dropped 3; count of bases not matched to a gene: 6. Germline-derived CDR1 and CDR2 are MDHEN and SYDVKM. Here the CDR3 reads CASRSGGADTGELFF. DNA for the CDR3: TGTGCCAGCAGATCAGGGGGCGCGGACACCGGGGAGCTGTTTTTT.

The V and J genes are TRBV27 and TRBJ1-2; TRBD1 might be the D (6 bases). Germline V gene sequence: CDR1 MNHEY, CDR2 SMNVEV (reference sequence). This CDR3 region has 18 residues. The V end was cut by 4 bases, the J end by 4 bases, with 25 bases between. DNA for the CDR3: TGTGCCAGCAGTTGGAACAGGGCGGGAGGTCGGGGATTCTATGGCTACACCTTC. This encodes CASSWNRAGGRGFYGYTF.

The chain employs TRBV7-9 and TRBJ1-1; possibly TRBD1 for D (5 bases). Trimming took 0 bases from V and 2 from J, leaving 22 bases between them. Germline V gene lookup returns CDR1 SEHNR and CDR2 FQNEAQ (reference sequence). CDR3 length equals 19 residues. The CDR3 region has the DNA TGTGCCAGCAGCTTAGCGCTGGCTTCAGGGTACGGGAGTAACACTGAAGCTTTCTTT. This gives the protein CASSLALASGYGSNTEAFF.

The chain links TRBV5-1 to TRBJ1-1; 8 nucleotides line up with TRBD1. The length of the CDR3 is 13 residues. J gave up 4 bases and V 4 bases, and 3 bases lay outside the gene matches. CDR1 SGHRS and CDR2 YFSETQ come from the germline V gene. CDR3 in amino acids: CASSPGTGTEAFF. The DNA for the CDR3 is TGCGCCAGCAGCCCTGGGACAGGCACTGAAGCTTTCTTT.

The CDR3 here is CASSLLTGSYGYTF. CDR3 DNA sequence: TGCGCCAGCAGCTTGCTGACGGGGTCTTATGGCTACACCTTC. The chain recombines TRBV5-1 with TRBJ1-2; D gene unclear. The V end was cut by 1 base, the J end by 5 bases, with 12 bases between. CDR3 length equals 14 residues. Germline lookup yields CDR1 SGHRS and CDR2 YFSETQ.

As regards this clone: Other nucleotide sequences from this sample produce the same CDR3. The chain carries TRBV6-5 and TRBJ2-1, with TRBD1 matching over 7 bases. The V and J ends lost 2 bases and 4 bases, in that order; junction bases with no gene match: 5. Germline V gene sequence: CDR1 MNHEY, CDR2 SVGAGI. This CDR3 has 15 amino acids. The CDR3: CASSYGRGSYNEQFF. Here the CDR3 DNA reads TGTGCCAGCAGTTACGGCAGGGGGTCGTACAATGAGCAGTTCTTC.

The chain combines TRBV10-1 with TRBJ2-1, with TRBD1 identical over 10 bases. With 3 bases clipped from V and 15 bases from J, the junction kept 11 bases outside the gene matches. This CDR3 contains 14 residues. Germline V gene sequence: CDR1 WNHNN, CDR2 SYGVQD (reference sequence). CDR3 amino acids: CASSEGPGQGKRFF. The CDR3 nucleotides read TGCGCCAGCAGTGAAGGTCCGGGACAGGGGAAGCGGTTCTTC.

This clone has a single count. The chain uses TRBV20-1 and TRBJ2-7; possibly TRBD2 for D (5 bases). Trimming cost V 3 bases and J 0 bases, with 21 bases left between them. CDR1 DFQATT and CDR2 SNEGSKA come from the germline V gene (reference sequence). The CDR3 consists of 17 residues. CDR3 coding DNA: TGCAGTGCTAGTCTGATGGCTAGCCCCATCCCCTCCTACGAGCAGTACTTC. Its translation: CSASLMASPIPSYEQYF.

The rearrangement joins TRBV27 to TRBJ1-2; 7 bases are a match to TRBD1. Germline-derived CDR1 and CDR2 are MNHEY and SMNVEV (reference sequence). The CDR3 consists of 13 residues. Losses at the gene ends were 3 bases for V and 6 bases for J; bases not matched to a gene: 4. The CDR3 region is CASSLTGKHGYTF. The CDR3 DNA is TGTGCCAGCAGTTTGACAGGGAAGCATGGCTACACCTTC.